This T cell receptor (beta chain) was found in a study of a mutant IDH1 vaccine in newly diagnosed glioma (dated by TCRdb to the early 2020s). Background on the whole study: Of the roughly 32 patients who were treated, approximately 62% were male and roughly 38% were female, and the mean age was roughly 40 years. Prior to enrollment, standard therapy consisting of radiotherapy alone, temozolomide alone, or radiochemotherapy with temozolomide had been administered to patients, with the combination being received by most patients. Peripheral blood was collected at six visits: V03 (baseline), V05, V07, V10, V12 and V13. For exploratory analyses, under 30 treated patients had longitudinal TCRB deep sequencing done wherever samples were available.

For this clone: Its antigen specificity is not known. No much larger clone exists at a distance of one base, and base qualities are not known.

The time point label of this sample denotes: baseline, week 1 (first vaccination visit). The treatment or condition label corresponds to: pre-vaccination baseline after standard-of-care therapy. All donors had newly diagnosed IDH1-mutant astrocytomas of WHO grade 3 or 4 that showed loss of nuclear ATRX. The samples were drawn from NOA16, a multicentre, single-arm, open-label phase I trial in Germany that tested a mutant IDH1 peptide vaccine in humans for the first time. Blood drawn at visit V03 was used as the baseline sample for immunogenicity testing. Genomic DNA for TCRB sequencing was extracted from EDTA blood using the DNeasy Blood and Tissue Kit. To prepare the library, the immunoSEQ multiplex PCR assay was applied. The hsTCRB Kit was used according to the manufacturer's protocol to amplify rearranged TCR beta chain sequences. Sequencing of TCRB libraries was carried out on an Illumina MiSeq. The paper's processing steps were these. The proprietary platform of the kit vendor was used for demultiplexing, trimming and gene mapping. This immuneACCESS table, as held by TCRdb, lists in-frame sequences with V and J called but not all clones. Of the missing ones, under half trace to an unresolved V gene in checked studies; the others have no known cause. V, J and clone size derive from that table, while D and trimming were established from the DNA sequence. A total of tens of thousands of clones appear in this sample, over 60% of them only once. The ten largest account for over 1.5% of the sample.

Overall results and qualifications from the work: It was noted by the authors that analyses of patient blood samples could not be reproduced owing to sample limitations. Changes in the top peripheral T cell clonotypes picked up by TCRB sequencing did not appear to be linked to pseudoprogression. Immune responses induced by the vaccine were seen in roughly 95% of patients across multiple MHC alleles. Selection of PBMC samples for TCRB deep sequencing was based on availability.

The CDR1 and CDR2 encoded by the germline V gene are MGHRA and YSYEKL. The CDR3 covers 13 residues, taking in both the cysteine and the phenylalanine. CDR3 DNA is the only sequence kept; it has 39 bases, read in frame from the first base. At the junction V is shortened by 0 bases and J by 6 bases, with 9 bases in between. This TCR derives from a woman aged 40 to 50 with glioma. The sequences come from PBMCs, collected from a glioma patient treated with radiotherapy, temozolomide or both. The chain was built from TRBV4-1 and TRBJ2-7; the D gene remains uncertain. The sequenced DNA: TGCGCCAGCAGCCAAGAGAGCTATTTCGAGCAGTACTTC. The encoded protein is CASSQESYFEQYF.